This entry lists 10 T cell receptor beta chains sequenced from one sample in a study of cytomegalovirus exposure and HLA in healthy donors. Use of 60 Vbeta and 13 Jbeta primers characterized the PCR. TCRdb keeps only in-frame clones here, not all; method: immunoSEQ multiplex PCR. The profile shows around 130,000 clones, about two thirds of them singletons. The source material was PBMCs. These TCRs come from a man aged 35-49 years in good health and CMV-seropositive.

This clone was detected a few times. CDR3 DNA: TGTGCCAGCAGTTTGGTGGGAGGGGGAACCCAGTACTTC. This codes for CASSLVGGGTQYF. The chain combines TRBV27 with TRBJ2-5; D possibly corresponds to TRBD2 (7 bases). Trimming took 3 bases from V and 8 from J, leaving 13 bases between them. Germline CDR1 MNHEY, CDR2 SMNVEV (reference sequence). The CDR3 runs 13 residues.

The rearrangement uses TRBV28 and TRBJ1-2, with 9 bases fitting TRBD1. Germline CDR1 MDHEN, CDR2 SYDVKM. The CDR3 is 17 residues long. After removal of 7 bases from V and 7 bases from J, the junction contained 19 bases not matched to a gene. CDR3 in amino acids: CASIPQPGQGEYGGYTF. CDR3 coding DNA: TGTGCCAGCATTCCGCAACCGGGACAGGGTGAATATGGTGGCTACACCTTC.

This clone has only a few counts. The chain recombines TRBV6-1 with TRBJ1-2, with D possibly being TRBD1 (5 bases). Germline values: CDR1 MNHNS, CDR2 SASEGT. The CDR3 length is 12 residues. V lost 7 bases and J 4 bases, leaving 10 bases between the germline ends. CDR3 sequence reads: CASNQGSYGYTF. As DNA, the CDR3 is TGTGCCAGCAACCAGGGATCCTATGGCTACACCTTC.

This sequence joins TRBV11-3 and TRBJ1-5, with 8 bases lining up with TRBD1. The trim removed 1 base at V and 6 bases at J, leaving 8 bases unmatched. Per the germline V gene, CDR1 is SGHNT and CDR2 is YENEEA. The CDR3 is made up of 16 amino acids. The CDR3 sequence is CASSLGQGAWGQPQHF. The CDR3, as DNA: TGTGCCAGCAGCTTAGGGCAGGGGGCTTGGGGTCAGCCCCAGCATTTT.

The chain couples TRBV4-1 to TRBJ2-2; TRBD2 matches 9 bases. The CDR3 has 16 amino acids. Germline lookup yields CDR1 MGHRA and CDR2 YSYEKL. V was pared by 2 bases and J by 6 bases, with 7 bases of the junction left unmatched. The CDR3 region is CASSQMGIAGAGELFF. DNA of the CDR3: TGCGCCAGCAGCCAAATGGGGATAGCGGGAGCCGGGGAGCTGTTTTTT.

The chain has TRBV7-2 and TRBJ2-7; D not resolved. The V end lost 5 bases, the J end lost 3 bases, and 5 bases lay between the germline ends. The CDR3 covers 11 residues. Germline CDR1 reads SGHTA; CDR2 reads FQGNSA. The DNA of the CDR3 is TGTGCCAGCAGCCCCCTCTACGAGCAGTACTTC. This sequence encodes CASSPLYEQYF.

The rearrangement uses TRBV11-2 and TRBJ2-3; 8 nucleotides align to TRBD2. Trimming removed 3 bases from V and 2 bases from J; junction bases left unmatched: 4. The CDR3 covers 15 residues. The germline gives CDR1 SGHAT, CDR2 FQNNGV. CDR3 nucleotides: TGTGCCAGCAGCTTTAGCGGGACTTTCACAGATACGCAGTATTTT. Its translation: CASSFSGTFTDTQYF.

The V and J genes are TRBV11-2 and TRBJ2-2; 7 bases align to TRBD2. J lost 1 base, V lost 2 bases, and 1 base had no gene match. Per the germline V gene, CDR1 is SGHAT and CDR2 is FQNNGV. The CDR3 contains 15 residues. The CDR3 sequence is CASSLLAVNTGELFF. CDR3 in DNA: TGTGCCAGCAGCTTACTAGCGGTGAACACCGGGGAGCTGTTTTTT.

The V and J genes are TRBV5-8 and TRBJ2-5; TRBD2 aligns across 14 bases. The V gene's germline CDR1 is SGHTS and CDR2 YDEGEE. CDR3 length equals 17 residues. Trimming removed 5 bases from V and 0 bases from J; junction bases left unmatched: 6. CDR3 sequence reads: CASRFGLAGGHQETQYF. Written as DNA, the CDR3 is TGTGCCAGCAGATTCGGACTAGCGGGGGGTCACCAAGAGACCCAGTACTTC.

This clone was counted at least ten times. This chain connects TRBV28 to TRBJ2-7; D gene unclear. V was shortened by 2 bases and J by 1 base, with 3 bases between the two germline ends. This CDR3 has 12 residues. Germline loops: CDR1 MDHEN, CDR2 SYDVKM. The CDR3 DNA follows: TGTGCCAGCAGTTTAATATCCTACGAGCAGTACTTC. It codes for CASSLISYEQYF.